The table lists the clone carrying this T cell receptor (beta chain) with a few counts. What it binds is unknown. This sample stems from a study of T-cell reconstitution after alpha-beta-depleted transplantation in children. Study outcomes and limitations: Where alpha-beta T cells came from about two months after transplant was reportedly several hundred expanded graft clones. Hyperexpanded clones declined; after one year, newly produced T cells mostly supplied diversity.

TCRbeta library preparation incorporated unique molecular identifiers. TCRdb analysed the PCR reads with MiXCR anew, one entry per CDR3 protein. The profile covers some 600,000 distinct CDR3 sequences, with 13% appearing a single time and around 2% taken by the ten largest. The CDR3 is 13 residues long. Germline lookup yields CDR1 SQVTM and CDR2 ANQGSEA. Trimming stripped 7 bases from V and 1 base from J, with 10 bases between. Material: PBMCs, mostly from graft donor cells, obtained 360 days after TCRalphabeta/CD19-depleted stem cell transplant. The V call is TRBV29-1, the J call TRBJ2-2; no clear D gene. The origin of this receptor is a male patient between 10 and 17 years old who had a stem cell transplant for acute myeloid leukemia, so the T cells may come from the graft donor. The CDR3 DNA reads TGCAGCGCCTGCCAATTGAACACCGGGGAGCTGTTTTTT. Protein product: CSACQLNTGELFF.